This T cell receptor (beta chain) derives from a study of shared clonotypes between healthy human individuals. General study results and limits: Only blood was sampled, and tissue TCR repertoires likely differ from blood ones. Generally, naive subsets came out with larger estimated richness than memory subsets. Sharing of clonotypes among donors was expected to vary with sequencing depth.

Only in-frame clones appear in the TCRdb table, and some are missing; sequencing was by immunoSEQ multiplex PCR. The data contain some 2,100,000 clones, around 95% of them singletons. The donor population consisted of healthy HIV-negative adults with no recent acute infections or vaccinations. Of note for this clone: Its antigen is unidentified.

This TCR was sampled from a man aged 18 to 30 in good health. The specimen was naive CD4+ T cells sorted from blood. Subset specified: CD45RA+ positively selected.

The CDR3, as DNA: TGTGCCAGTAGCCGGGACAGGGCCGGGGGGTACGAGCAGTACTTC. Protein: CASSRDRAGGYEQYF. This chain connects TRBV19 to TRBJ2-7, with 9 bases aligning to TRBD1. Germline V gene sequence: CDR1 LNHDA, CDR2 SQIVND (reference sequence). V was pared by 6 bases and J by 4 bases, with 10 bases of the junction left unmatched. The CDR3 consists of 15 residues.